This TCR beta chain is drawn from a study of T-cell reconstitution after alpha-beta-depleted transplantation in children. Study-level findings and limits: It was newly produced T cells that mostly accounted for T-cell counts and diversity one year after transplant. High day-60 TCRbeta diversity in some patients came from surviving recipient T cells and thymic progenitors. Several hundred rapidly expanded clones from non-depleted graft cells reportedly supplied alpha-beta T cells about two months post-transplant.

Trimming pared 3 bases from V and 3 bases from J, leaving 9 bases between. The CDR3 sequence is 13 residues long. This clonotype has a count of ten or more. What it recognizes is unknown. The authors prepared the TCRbeta library with unique molecular identifiers. Using its own MiXCR run on the PCR reads, TCRdb lists one record per CDR3 protein. The sample yields about 180,000 distinct CDR3 sequences, more than 9.5% seen once. The source was PBMCs, collected before TCRalphabeta/CD19-depleted stem cell transplant. The TCR sequence derives from a boy aged 2 to 9 with acute myeloid leukemia, due to receive a stem cell transplant. The chain carries TRBV12-3 or TRBV12-4 and TRBJ2-7; possibly TRBD1 or TRBD2 for D (6 bases each). The CDR3 loop is CASSLGGHYEQYF. CDR3 in DNA: TGTGCCAGCAGTTTGGGGGGCCACTACGAGCAGTACTTC.